These 25 T cell receptor beta chains originate from one sample sequenced in a study of early T cells in non-severe SARS-CoV-2 infection (dated by TCRdb to the early 2020s). The library relied on 5' RACE. The run used a NextSeq 500. TCRdb applied fastp at Q25 and MiXCR to the public reads, then kept only in-frame beta chains. Under each unique CDR3 protein, matching rows form one entry showing the most common genes and DNA. This sample gives about 97,000 distinct CDR3 sequences in total; approximately 11% of them show up just once. The ten largest clones take up approximately 4.7% of the sample. This sample comprised whole blood, obtained at baseline. The receptors derive from an adult who was a healthcare worker with PCR-confirmed SARS-CoV-2 infection or an uninfected control (not recorded which).

This clonotype was observed a few times. The gene calls are TRBV7-2 and TRBJ1-1; 10 bases match TRBD1. Trimming took 7 bases from V and 9 from J; bases not matched to a gene: 14. The CDR3 contains 15 residues. Germline loops: CDR1 SGHTA, CDR2 FQGNSA. As DNA, the CDR3 is TGTGCCAGCACCACAGACAGGGGGCTTATAGGGAAAGCTTTCTTT. Protein product: CASTTDRGLIGKAFF.

The chain combines TRBV20-1 with TRBJ2-4, with D uncertain. The germline CDR1 and CDR2 sequences are DFQATT and SNEGSKA (reference sequence). CDR3 length: 16 residues. V was pared by 2 bases and J by 0 bases, with 14 bases between. The CDR3: CSARIAGGLAKNIQYF. CDR3 nucleotides: TGCAGTGCTAGAATTGCAGGCGGCCTAGCCAAAAACATTCAGTACTTC.

This clonotype occurred many times. V gene TRBV11-2 combines with J gene TRBJ2-2; D is uncertain. Germline-derived CDR1 and CDR2 are SGHAT and FQNNGV. There are 13 residues in the CDR3. V was clipped by 3 bases and J by 4 bases, with 6 bases between them. The CDR3: CASSLRLTGELFF. Written as DNA, the CDR3 is TGTGCCAGCAGCTTGAGGCTCACCGGGGAGCTGTTTTTT.

There are a few counts of this clonotype. This chain joins TRBV11-2 and TRBJ2-5; D is ambiguous. The CDR3 spans 14 residues. The V and J ends lost 5 bases and 3 bases respectively, with 13 bases between them. Germline CDR1 SGHAT, CDR2 FQNNGV. CDR3 residues: CASSPVDGEETQYF. Here the CDR3 DNA reads TGTGCCAGCAGCCCCGTGGACGGTGAAGAGACCCAGTACTTC.

V gene TRBV18 combines with J gene TRBJ2-1; no clear D gene. This CDR3 spans 15 amino acids. Between the trimmed V and J ends, which lost 0 bases and 6 bases, there was a span of 12 bases. Germline CDR1 is KGHSH and CDR2 is LQKENI. CDR3 DNA: TGTGCCAGCTCACCACCAGGGCCCGGAAGCAATGAGCAGTTCTTC. It translates to CASSPPGPGSNEQFF.

This chain uses TRBV12-5 with TRBJ1-5; D remains ambiguous. The V end was cut by 3 bases, the J end by 6 bases, with 9 bases between. The germline V gene encodes CDR1 LGHNT and CDR2 FRNRAP. This CDR3 spans 13 amino acids. The CDR3 DNA is TGTGCTAGTGGTTTAGGCGGGAGTCAGCCCCAGCATTTT. It translates to CASGLGGSQPQHF.

This clonotype was found many times. The chain links TRBV7-2 to TRBJ1-4, with TRBD1 matching 7 bases. In germline, CDR1 is SGHTA, CDR2 FQGNSA. The V gene end was trimmed by 2 bases and the J gene end by 11 bases; junction bases not matched to a gene: 11. The length of the CDR3 is 15 residues. In DNA form, the CDR3 reads TGTGCCAGCAGCTTACCGCGGACAGGCGAGGGGAAACTGTTTTTT. Amino acids: CASSLPRTGEGKLFF.

This clonotype was counted only a few times. The rearrangement joins TRBV2 to TRBJ2-7; D is undetermined. V was trimmed by 0 bases and J by 6 bases, leaving 15 bases between them. In germline, CDR1 is SNHLY, CDR2 FYNNEI. The CDR3 loop spans 15 amino acids. The CDR3: CASSEAPPGRAEQYF. Here the CDR3 DNA reads TGTGCCAGCAGTGAAGCCCCCCCCGGTAGGGCCGAGCAGTACTTC.

The chain uses TRBV5-1 and TRBJ2-7; no clear D gene. The V end was cut by 0 bases, the J end by 0 bases, with 7 bases between. The length of the CDR3 is 14 residues. CDR1 and CDR2 (germline): SGHRS, YFSETQ. In DNA form, the CDR3 reads TGCGCCAGCAGCTTGGGTGGCGCCTCCTACGAGCAGTACTTC. Translation: CASSLGGASYEQYF.

In its sample, this clonotype was seen many times. V is TRBV11-2 and J is TRBJ1-2; D call uncertain. The V and J ends lost 5 bases and 8 bases respectively, with 15 bases between them. Germline assignment: CDR1 SGHAT and CDR2 FQNNGV. The length of the CDR3 is 13 residues. CDR3 nucleotides: TGTGCCAGCAGCCCTCTTCCCTGGTACGGCTACACCTTC. This sequence encodes CASSPLPWYGYTF. Variable domain in full (rest from reference TRBV11-2 and TRBJ1-2): EAGVAQSPRYKIIEKRQSVAFWCNPISGHATLYWYQQILGQGPKLLIQFQNNGVVDDSQLPKDRFSAERLKGVDSTLKIQPAKLEDSAVYLCASSPLPWYGYTFGSGTRLTVV.

The rearrangement uses TRBV29-1 and TRBJ2-2; a weak D match, TRBD2 (6 bases). The CDR3 is 15 residues long. V lost 3 bases to trimming and J lost 4 bases, with 15 bases between them. CDR1 and CDR2 from the germline V gene are SQVTM and ANQGSEA. The CDR3 region has the DNA TGCAGCGTTGACCCAGGACTACCCGGCACCGGGGAGCTGTTTTTT. Its translation: CSVDPGLPGTGELFF.

In this sample, this clonotype turned up once. Germline and junction disagree at one end, which may indicate a read error. The chain links TRBV7-8 to TRBJ2-1; 7 bases align to TRBD1. The CDR3 runs 17 residues. CDR1 SGHVS and CDR2 FQNEAQ come from the germline V gene. CDR3 protein: CASSLEGAGLSYNGQFF. The CDR3 DNA follows: TGTGCCAGCAGCTTAGAGGGGGCGGGCCTCTCCTACAATGGGCAGTTCTTC.

This clonotype was counted a single time. For the CDR3, the DNA is TGCGCCAGCAGCCTAGGACAGGGAGCTAGGTACGAGCAGTACTTC. It is translated as CASSLGQGARYEQYF. This rearrangement joins TRBV5-1 to TRBJ2-7, with TRBD1 matching over 8 bases. The CDR3 is 15 amino acids. The V gene end was trimmed by 4 bases and the J gene end by 4 bases; junction bases not matched to a gene: 10. CDR1 is SGHRS and CDR2 is YFSETQ in the germline V gene.

This clonotype was recorded at least ten times. V and J are TRBV5-1 and TRBJ2-3, with D unclear. V was cut by 0 bases and J by 2 bases, with 7 bases left in between. From germline, CDR1 is SGHRS and CDR2 YFSETQ. There are 14 residues in the CDR3. This CDR3 reads CASSLGTNTDTQYF. CDR3 in DNA: TGCGCCAGCAGCTTGGGCACAAACACAGATACGCAGTATTTT.

This clonotype was recorded only once. A much bigger clone sits one base away, suggesting this may be a read error. This likely comes from a read error, as the CDR3 has no conserved phenylalanine or tryptophan at its end. This chain uses TRBV7-9 with TRBJ2-6, with D uncertain. This CDR3 is built from 13 residues. In germline, CDR1 is SEHNR, CDR2 FQNEAQ (reference sequence). CDR3 DNA sequence: TGTGCACCCGCCGAGTCTGGGGCCAACGTCCTGACTTTA. Its translation: CAPAESGANVLTL.

This clonotype was recorded at least ten times. CDR3 in amino acids: CAWSDRPGGRTDTQYF. The CDR3 DNA is TGTGCCTGGAGTGACAGGCCAGGAGGGAGGACAGATACGCAGTATTTT. The chain combines TRBV30 with TRBJ2-3; D is possibly TRBD2 (6 bases). Germline CDR1 GTSNPN, CDR2 SVGIG (reference sequence). CDR3 length equals 16 residues. V was shortened by 1 base and J by 3 bases, with 17 bases between the two germline ends.

This chain connects TRBV6-6 to TRBJ2-7; weak D call: TRBD1 (6 bases). CDR1 and CDR2 (germline): MNHNY, SVGAGI (reference sequence). The CDR3 contains 16 residues. V was trimmed by 0 bases and J by 3 bases, leaving 15 bases between them. The CDR3 region is CASSYSTAGVDYEQYF. CDR3 nucleotide sequence: TGTGCCAGCAGTTACTCGACGGCAGGGGTCGACTACGAGCAGTACTTC.

The rearrangement uses TRBV6-5 and TRBJ2-2; 9 nucleotides align to TRBD1. CDR1 MNHEY and CDR2 SVGAGI come from the germline V gene. This CDR3 spans 13 amino acids. V shed 10 bases and J 4 bases; nucleotides not matched to a gene: 4. As DNA, the CDR3 is TGTGCCACGCGACAGGGGGGCACCGGGGAGCTGTTTTTT. This sequence encodes CATRQGGTGELFF.

The genes are TRBV7-2 and TRBJ2-3, with a weak D call TRBD2 (6 bases). This CDR3 has 17 residues. V gave up 0 bases and J gave up 3 bases, with 16 bases separating them. Per the germline V gene, CDR1 is SGHTA and CDR2 is FQGNSA. The CDR3 DNA reads as TGTGCCAGCAGCTTAGCCGCCCGAGCGGGTCGGACAGATACGCAGTATTTT. Translating gives CASSLAARAGRTDTQYF.

V is TRBV5-4 and J is TRBJ2-3; tentative D call: TRBD2 (6 bases). This CDR3 comprises 16 residues. Germline CDR1 is SGHNT and CDR2 is YYREEE (reference sequence). Trimming pared 4 bases from V and 5 bases from J, leaving 20 bases between. The CDR3 DNA follows: TGTGCCAGCAGCCTGGCTGGGACTCCCGTTATAGATACGCAGTATTTT. Translating gives CASSLAGTPVIDTQYF.

This clonotype was counted ten times or more. The V and J genes are TRBV24-1 and TRBJ1-1; D uncertain. This CDR3 has 13 amino acids. The germline V gene encodes CDR1 KGHDR and CDR2 SFDVKD. V was trimmed by 8 bases and J by 1 base, leaving 10 bases between them. As DNA, the CDR3 is TGTGCCACCACCCAGGACGGGAACACTGAAGCTTTCTTT. It is translated as CATTQDGNTEAFF.

V gene TRBV2 combines with J gene TRBJ2-2; D may match TRBD1 or TRBD2 (5 bases each). Deletions cut 7 bases from V and 6 bases from J, with 15 bases between. The CDR3 contains 14 residues. Germline CDR1 reads SNHLY; CDR2 reads FYNNEI. CDR3 sequence: CASTRDLGSGELFF. CDR3 DNA sequence: TGTGCCAGCACCCGGGACCTGGGTTCCGGGGAGCTGTTTTTT. Based on the CDR3 plus reference TRBV2 and TRBJ2-2, the full variable domain is EPEVTQTPSHQVTQMGQEVILRCVPISNHLYFYWYRQILGQKVEFLVSFYNNEISEKSEIFDDQFSVERPDGSNFTLKIRSTKLEDSAMYFCASTRDLGSGELFFGEGSRLTVL.

V is TRBV27 and J is TRBJ2-7; D is perhaps TRBD2 (6 bases). CDR1 and CDR2 from the germline V gene are MNHEY and SMNVEV (reference sequence). CDR3 length: 13 residues. V was trimmed by 4 bases and J by 3 bases, leaving 10 bases between them. The CDR3 bases are TGTGCCAGCAGTTCCCGACTAGACTACGAGCAGTACTTC. This encodes CASSSRLDYEQYF.

This clonotype was seen ten or more times. The rearrangement joins TRBV12-5 to TRBJ1-4; weak D call: TRBD1 (5 bases). V was cut by 5 bases and J by 11 bases, with 15 bases left in between. The CDR3 length is 13 residues. The V gene's germline CDR1 is LGHNT and CDR2 FRNRAP. The CDR3 is CASGQDRLTKLFF. The DNA for the CDR3 is TGTGCTAGTGGTCAAGACAGACTGACCAAACTGTTTTTT.

V usage is TRBV9 and J usage is TRBJ2-7, with 9 bases that match TRBD2. Germline CDR1 is SGDLS and CDR2 is YYNGEE. V trimming: 2 bases; J trimming: 7 bases; junction bases outside the gene matches: 10. The length of the CDR3 is 15 residues. The CDR3 protein is CASSVSSGVIWEQYF. The CDR3 DNA sequence: TGTGCCAGCAGCGTTTCTAGCGGGGTAATCTGGGAGCAGTACTTC.